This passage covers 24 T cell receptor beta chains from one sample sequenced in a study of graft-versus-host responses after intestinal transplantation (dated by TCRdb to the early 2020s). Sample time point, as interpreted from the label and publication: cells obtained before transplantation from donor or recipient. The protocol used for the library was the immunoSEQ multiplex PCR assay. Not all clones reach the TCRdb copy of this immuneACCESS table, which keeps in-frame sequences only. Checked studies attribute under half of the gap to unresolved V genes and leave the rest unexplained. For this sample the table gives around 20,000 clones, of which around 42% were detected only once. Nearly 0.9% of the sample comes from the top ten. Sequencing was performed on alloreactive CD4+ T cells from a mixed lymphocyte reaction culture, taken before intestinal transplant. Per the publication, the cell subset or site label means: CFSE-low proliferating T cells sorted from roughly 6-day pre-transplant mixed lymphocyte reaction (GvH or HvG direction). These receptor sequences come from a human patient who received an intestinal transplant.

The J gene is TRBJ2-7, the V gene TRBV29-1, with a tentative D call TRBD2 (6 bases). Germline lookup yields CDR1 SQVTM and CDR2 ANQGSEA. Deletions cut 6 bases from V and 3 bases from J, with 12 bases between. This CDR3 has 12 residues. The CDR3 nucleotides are TGCAGCGTGGGGGACTCGCACTACGAGCAGTACTTC. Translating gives CSVGDSHYEQYF.

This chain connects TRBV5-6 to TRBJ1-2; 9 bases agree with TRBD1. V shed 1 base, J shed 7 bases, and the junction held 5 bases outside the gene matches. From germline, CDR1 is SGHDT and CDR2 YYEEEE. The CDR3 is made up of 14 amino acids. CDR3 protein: CASSLPTGGSGYTF. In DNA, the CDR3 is TGTGCCAGCAGCTTGCCTACAGGGGGCAGTGGCTACACCTTC. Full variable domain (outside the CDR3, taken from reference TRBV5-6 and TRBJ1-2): DAGVTQSPTHLIKTRGQQVTLRCSPKSGHDTVSWYQQALGQGPQFIFQYYEEEERQRGNFPDRFSGHQFPNYSSELNVNALLLGDSALYLCASSLPTGGSGYTFGSGTRLTVV.

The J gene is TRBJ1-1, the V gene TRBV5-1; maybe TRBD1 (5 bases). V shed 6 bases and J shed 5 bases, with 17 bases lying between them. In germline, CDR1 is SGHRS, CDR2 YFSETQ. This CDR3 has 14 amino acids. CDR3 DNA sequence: TGCGCCAGCACCCAGACACAGCCAGGGACTGAAGCTTTCTTT. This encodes CASTQTQPGTEAFF.

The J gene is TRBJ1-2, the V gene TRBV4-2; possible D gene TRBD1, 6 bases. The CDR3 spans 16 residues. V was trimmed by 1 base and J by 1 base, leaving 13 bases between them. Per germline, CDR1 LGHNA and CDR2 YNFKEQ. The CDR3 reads CASSQGGGGSNYGYTF. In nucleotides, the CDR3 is TGTGCCAGCAGCCAAGGGGGAGGGGGAAGTAACTATGGCTACACCTTC.

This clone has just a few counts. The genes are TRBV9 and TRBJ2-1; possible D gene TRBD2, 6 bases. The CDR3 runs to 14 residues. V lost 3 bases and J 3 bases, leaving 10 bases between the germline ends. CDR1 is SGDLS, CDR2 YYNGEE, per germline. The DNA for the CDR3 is TGTGCCAGCAGCGGGGACTTCCACTACAATGAGCAGTTCTTC. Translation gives CASSGDFHYNEQFF.

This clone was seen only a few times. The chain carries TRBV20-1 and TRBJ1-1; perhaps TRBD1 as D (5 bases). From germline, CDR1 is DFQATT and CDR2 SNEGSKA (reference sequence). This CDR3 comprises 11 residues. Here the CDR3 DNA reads TGCAGGGCCCTCGGGGGCACTGAAGCTTTCTTT. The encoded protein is CRALGGTEAFF.

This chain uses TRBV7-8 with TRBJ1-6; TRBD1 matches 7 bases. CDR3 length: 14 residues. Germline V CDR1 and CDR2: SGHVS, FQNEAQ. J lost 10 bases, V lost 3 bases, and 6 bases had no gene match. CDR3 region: CASSLETGNSPLHF. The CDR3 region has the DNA TGTGCCAGCAGCTTGGAGACAGGGAACTCACCCCTCCACTTT.

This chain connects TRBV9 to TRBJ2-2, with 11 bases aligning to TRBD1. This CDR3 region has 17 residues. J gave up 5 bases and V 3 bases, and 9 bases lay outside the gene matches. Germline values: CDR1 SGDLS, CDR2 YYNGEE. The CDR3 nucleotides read TGTGCCAGCAGCGGTGGGACAGGGGGAATTTTGACCGGGGAGCTGTTTTTT. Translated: CASSGGTGGILTGELFF.

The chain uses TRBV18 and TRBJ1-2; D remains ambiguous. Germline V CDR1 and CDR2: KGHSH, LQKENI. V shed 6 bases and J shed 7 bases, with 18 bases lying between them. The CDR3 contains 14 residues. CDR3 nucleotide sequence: TGTGCCAGCTCCCACGGAATTGAAAGGAGTGGCTACACCTTC. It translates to CASSHGIERSGYTF.

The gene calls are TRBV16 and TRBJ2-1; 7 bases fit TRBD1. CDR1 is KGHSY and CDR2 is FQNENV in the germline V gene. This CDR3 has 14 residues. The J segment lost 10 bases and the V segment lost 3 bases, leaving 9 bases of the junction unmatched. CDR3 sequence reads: CASSQAGGVREQFF. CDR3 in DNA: TGTGCCAGCAGCCAGGCAGGGGGTGTACGGGAGCAGTTCTTC.

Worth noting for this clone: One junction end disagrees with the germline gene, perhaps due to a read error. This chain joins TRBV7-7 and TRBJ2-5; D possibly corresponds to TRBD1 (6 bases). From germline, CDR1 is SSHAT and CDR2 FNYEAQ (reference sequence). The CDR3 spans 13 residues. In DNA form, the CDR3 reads TGTGCTAGCAGCTCCACAGGGATAGAGACCCAGTACTTC. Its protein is CASSSTGIETQYF.

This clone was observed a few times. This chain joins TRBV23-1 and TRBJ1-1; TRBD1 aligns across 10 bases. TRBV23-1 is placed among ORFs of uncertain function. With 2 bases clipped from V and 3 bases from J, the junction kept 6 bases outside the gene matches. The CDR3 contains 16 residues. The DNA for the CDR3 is TGCGCCAGCAGTCAAGCGACAGGGGGCCTATACACTGAAGCTTTCTTT. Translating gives CASSQATGGLYTEAFF.

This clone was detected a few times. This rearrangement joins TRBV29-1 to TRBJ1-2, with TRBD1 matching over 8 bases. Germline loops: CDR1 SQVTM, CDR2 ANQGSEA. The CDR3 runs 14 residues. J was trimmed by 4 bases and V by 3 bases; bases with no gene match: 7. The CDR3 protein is CSVDTGGRGYGYTF. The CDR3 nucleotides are TGCAGCGTTGACACAGGGGGGCGTGGCTATGGCTACACCTTC.

CDR3 nucleotide sequence: TGCGCCAGCAGTTGGAGGGTGGGAGATACGCAGTATTTT. This translates into CASSWRVGDTQYF. The gene calls are TRBV5-1 and TRBJ2-3; D may be TRBD2 (6 bases). V shed 5 bases and J shed 5 bases, with 12 bases lying between them. The CDR3 loop spans 13 amino acids. The germline gives CDR1 SGHRS, CDR2 YFSETQ.

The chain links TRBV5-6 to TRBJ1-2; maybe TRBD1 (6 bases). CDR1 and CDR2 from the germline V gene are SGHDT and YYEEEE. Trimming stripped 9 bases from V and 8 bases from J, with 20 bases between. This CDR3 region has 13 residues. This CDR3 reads CATKLGAPGGYTF. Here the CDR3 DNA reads TGTGCCACCAAACTGGGGGCGCCGGGAGGCTACACCTTC.

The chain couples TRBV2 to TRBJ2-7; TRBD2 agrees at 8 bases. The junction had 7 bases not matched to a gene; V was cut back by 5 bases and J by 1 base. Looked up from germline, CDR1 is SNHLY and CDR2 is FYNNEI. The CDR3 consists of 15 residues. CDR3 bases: TGTGCCAGCAGTTTGGGCGGGGGGCCGTCCTACGAGCAGTACTTC. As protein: CASSLGGGPSYEQYF.

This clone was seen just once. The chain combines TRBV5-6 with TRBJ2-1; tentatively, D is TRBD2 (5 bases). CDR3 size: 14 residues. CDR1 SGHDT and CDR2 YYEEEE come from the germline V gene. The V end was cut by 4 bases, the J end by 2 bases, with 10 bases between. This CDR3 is CASSPGGPYNEQFF. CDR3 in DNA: TGTGCCAGCAGCCCTGGAGGTCCCTACAATGAGCAGTTCTTC.

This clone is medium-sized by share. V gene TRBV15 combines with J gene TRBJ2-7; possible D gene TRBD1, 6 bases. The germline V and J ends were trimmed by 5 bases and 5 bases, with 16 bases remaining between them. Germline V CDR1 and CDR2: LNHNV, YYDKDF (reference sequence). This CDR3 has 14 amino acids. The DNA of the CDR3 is TGTGCCACCAGCCCAGGGGACCGCTCTCACGAGCAGTACTTC. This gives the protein CATSPGDRSHEQYF.

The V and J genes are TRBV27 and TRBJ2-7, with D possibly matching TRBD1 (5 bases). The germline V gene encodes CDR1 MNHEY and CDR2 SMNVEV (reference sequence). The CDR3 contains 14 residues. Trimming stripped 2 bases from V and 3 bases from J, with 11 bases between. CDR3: CASSLKGIDYEQYF. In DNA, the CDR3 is TGTGCCAGCAGTTTAAAGGGGATAGACTACGAGCAGTACTTC.

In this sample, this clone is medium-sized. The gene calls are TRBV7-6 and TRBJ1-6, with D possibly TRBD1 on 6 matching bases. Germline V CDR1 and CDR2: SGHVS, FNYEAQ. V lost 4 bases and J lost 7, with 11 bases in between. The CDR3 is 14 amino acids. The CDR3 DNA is TGTGCCAGCAGCTCCCTAAGGGGGAATTCACCCCTCCACTTT. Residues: CASSSLRGNSPLHF. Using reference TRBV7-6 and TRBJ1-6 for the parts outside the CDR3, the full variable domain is GAGVSQSPRYKVTKRGQDVALRCDPISGHVSLYWYRQALGQGPEFLTYFNYEAQQDKSGLPNDRFSAERPEGSISTLTIQRTEQRDSAMYRCASSSLRGNSPLHFGNGTRLTVT.

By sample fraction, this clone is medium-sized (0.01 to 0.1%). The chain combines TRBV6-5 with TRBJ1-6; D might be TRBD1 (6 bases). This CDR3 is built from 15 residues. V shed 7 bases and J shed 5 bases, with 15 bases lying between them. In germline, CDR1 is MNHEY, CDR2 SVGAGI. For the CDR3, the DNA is TGTGCCAGCACCTTAGACAGGCTGAATAATTCACCCCTCCACTTT. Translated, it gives CASTLDRLNNSPLHF.

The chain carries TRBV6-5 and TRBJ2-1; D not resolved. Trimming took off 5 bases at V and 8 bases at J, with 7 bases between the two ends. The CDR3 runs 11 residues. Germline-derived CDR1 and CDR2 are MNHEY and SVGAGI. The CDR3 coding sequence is TGTGCCAGCAGTGCGCGGTATGAGCAGTTCTTC. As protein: CASSARYEQFF.

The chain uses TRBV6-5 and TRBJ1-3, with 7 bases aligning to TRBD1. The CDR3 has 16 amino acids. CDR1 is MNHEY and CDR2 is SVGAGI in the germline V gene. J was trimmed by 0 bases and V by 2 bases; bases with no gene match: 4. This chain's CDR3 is CASSYDRAFSGNTIYF. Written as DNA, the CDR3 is TGTGCCAGCAGTTACGACAGGGCTTTCTCTGGAAACACCATATATTTT.

The CDR3 DNA reads TGCGCCAGCAGCTTGGAATGGGGGCCGACTAACTATGGCTACACCTTC. It is translated as CASSLEWGPTNYGYTF. The V and J genes are TRBV5-1 and TRBJ1-2; D perhaps matches TRBD1 (6 bases). V gave up 0 bases and J gave up 0 bases, with 12 bases separating them. The CDR3 is made up of 16 amino acids. Per the germline V gene, CDR1 is SGHRS and CDR2 is YFSETQ.